Shown below are 11 T cell receptor beta chains from a single sample sequenced in a study of blood T cells in healthy people across ages. Then a second PCR, running about 6 to 11 cycles, was carried out with a sample-barcoded 5' primer and a J-beta primer mix. TCRdb reanalysed the 5' RACE reads using MiXCR and keeps one entry per CDR3 protein. The sample comprises over a million distinct CDR3 sequences, under 55% of which are singletons, and 15% to 20% rests with the top ten. The sequenced sample was blood. These receptors were taken from a woman in her sixties or seventies in good health.

This chain links TRBV3-1 with TRBJ1-1; possibly TRBD1 for D (6 bases). Germline V gene lookup returns CDR1 LGHDT and CDR2 YNNKEL (reference sequence). This CDR3 contains 13 residues. V was shortened by 2 bases and J by 8 bases, with 12 bases between the two germline ends. The CDR3 DNA is TGTGCCAGCAGCCAACCTGGACAGAGCGAAGCTTTCTTT. Its protein product is CASSQPGQSEAFF.

The J gene is TRBJ2-5, the V gene TRBV3-1, with D perhaps matching TRBD1 (5 bases). The DNA end lines up better with TRBJ2-7; the J call may be wrong. Germline V gene data show CDR1 as LGHDT and CDR2 as YNNKEL (reference sequence). The CDR3 covers 14 residues. The DNA for the CDR3 is TGTGCCAGCAGCCATAGTCCCAAGACAGACGAGCAGTACTTC. This encodes CASSHSPKTDEQYF.

V gene TRBV20-1 combines with J gene TRBJ2-3; TRBD2 aligns across 13 bases. CDR3 length equals 19 residues. In germline, CDR1 is DFQATT, CDR2 SNEGSKA (reference sequence). V was pared by 3 bases and J by 3 bases, with 15 bases of the junction left unmatched. The CDR3 nucleotides are TGCAGTGCTAGTAATCCCCGTGTACTAGCGGGAGGGGAGACAGATACGCAGTATTTT. This encodes CSASNPRVLAGGETDTQYF.

This clonotype was detected only a few times. This sequence joins TRBV11-1 and TRBJ2-7, with 8 bases matching TRBD1. The junction had 6 bases not matched to a gene; V was cut back by 4 bases and J by 1 base. In germline, CDR1 is SGHAT, CDR2 FQDESV (reference sequence). The CDR3 is 15 amino acids. CDR3: CASSSADRDSYEQYF. The CDR3 DNA reads as TGTGCCAGCAGCTCTGCGGACAGGGATTCCTACGAGCAGTACTTC.

The V gene is TRBV20-1, the J gene TRBJ2-5; 12 nucleotides match TRBD2. The J call may be wrong; the DNA end is better matched by TRBJ2-7. Germline assignment: CDR1 DFQATT and CDR2 SNEGSKA (reference sequence). The CDR3 sequence is 15 residues long. This chain's CDR3 is CSARRLAGGRDEQYF. The CDR3 DNA sequence: TGCAGTGCTAGAAGGCTAGCGGGAGGGCGAGACGAGCAGTACTTC.

This rearrangement joins TRBV6-5 to TRBJ1-2, with 10 nucleotides matching TRBD1. Trimming took 6 bases from V and 7 from J; bases not matched to a gene: 11. CDR3 size: 15 residues. Germline V gives CDR1 MNHEY, CDR2 SVGAGI. This CDR3 is CASRSPGQGFSGYTF. The CDR3 DNA is TGTGCCAGCAGGTCCCCGGGACAGGGGTTCTCTGGCTACACCTTC.

This clonotype was seen a handful of times. The rearrangement uses TRBV29-1 and TRBJ1-1; 8 bases are shared with TRBD1. The CDR3 covers 13 residues. J was trimmed by 0 bases and V by 5 bases; bases with no gene match: 2. CDR1 SQVTM and CDR2 ANQGSEA come from the germline V gene. Written as DNA, the CDR3 is TGCAGCGTTCGACAGGGGATGAACACTGAAGCTTTCTTT. It translates to CSVRQGMNTEAFF. Full variable domain (remainder filled in from reference TRBV29-1 and TRBJ1-1): SAVISQKPSRDICQRGTSLTIQCQVDSQVTMMFWYRQQPGQSLTLIATANQGSEATYESGFVIDKFPISRPNLTFSTLTVSNMSPEDSSIYLCSVRQGMNTEAFFGQGTRLTVV.

The chain has TRBV6-6 and TRBJ2-7; 7 bases align to TRBD2. Germline assignment: CDR1 MNHNY and CDR2 SVGAGI (reference sequence). The V and J ends lost 6 bases and 7 bases, in that order; junction bases with no gene match: 12. The CDR3 has 14 residues. The CDR3 DNA is TGTGCCAGCAGAACCCCGGCGGGAGAAGAAGAGCAGTACTTC. It encodes CASRTPAGEEEQYF.

The chain is built from TRBV5-1 and TRBJ2-1, with 9 bases fitting TRBD2. Germline CDR1 reads SGHRS; CDR2 reads YFSETQ. V lost 3 bases and J lost 4; bases outside the gene matches: 5. CDR3 length: 15 residues. For the CDR3, the DNA is TGCGCCAGCAGCTCTCGAGCGGGGGGTTACAATGAGCAGTTCTTC. Amino acids: CASSSRAGGYNEQFF.

This clonotype showed up just a few times. This chain links TRBV12-3 or TRBV12-4 with TRBJ2-3; 9 nucleotides align to TRBD1. V lost 5 bases to trimming and J lost 3 bases; unmatched junction nucleotides: 6. The CDR3 covers 15 residues. CDR3 bases: TGTGCCAGCAGTCACACAGGGGGCGGTACAGATACGCAGTATTTT. Encoded protein: CASSHTGGGTDTQYF.

V usage is TRBV4-1 and J usage is TRBJ1-1, with a tentative D call TRBD1 (5 bases). This CDR3 is 16 amino acids long. Trimming pared 2 bases from V and 1 base from J, leaving 14 bases between. Looked up from germline, CDR1 is MGHRA and CDR2 is YSYEKL. The CDR3 reads CASSQLPGPQNTEAFF. The CDR3 nucleotides are TGCGCCAGCAGCCAACTCCCGGGACCCCAGAACACTGAAGCTTTCTTT.